This T cell receptor (beta chain) originates from a study of blood T cell repertoires in COVID-19. Trimming took 5 bases from V and 1 from J, leaving 14 bases between them. The CDR3 covers 15 residues. Germline V lookup: CDR1 LGHDT, CDR2 YNNKEL (reference sequence). Source study methods: Estimates of nucleated cell counts were drawn from the amplification of reference gene primers. The repertoire was sequenced with immunoSEQ multiplex PCR; TCRdb's copy has only in-frame clones and lacks some. The D gene and trimming were derived from the DNA, and the V and J assignments and clone size from that table. The repertoire has 250,000 or so clones, more than 75% of them found once; the top ten carry approximately 13%.

The sequenced sample consisted of peripheral blood. V usage is TRBV3-1 (or the pseudogene TRBV3-2) and J usage is TRBJ1-1, with D perhaps TRBD1 (5 bases). This clonotype originated in a man older than 75 with acute or convalescent COVID-19. As DNA, the CDR3 is TGTGCCAGCAGCACCCATCAGGGTGGGAACACTGAAGCTTTCTTT. Its protein product is CASSTHQGGNTEAFF.